The following is a TCR beta chain sequence with its context. Antigen: not known. This sample stems from a study of graft-versus-host responses after intestinal transplantation. For the study at large: Every one of the recipients received anti-thymocyte globulin induction and afterwards took tacrolimus and steroids for roughly three years.

J lost 8 bases, V lost 6 bases, and 17 bases had no gene match. The CDR3 runs 16 residues. Per the germline V gene, CDR1 is MNHNY and CDR2 is SVGAGI (reference sequence). Study results and caveats: Some patients had graft-donor T cell macrochimerism. In their allografts, the ratios of graft-versus-host to host-versus-graft T cell clones were high. Circulating GvH clones peaking coincided with falling HvG clones soon after transplant.

Clones were read by immunoSEQ multiplex PCR, and TCRdb kept only the in-frame ones, dropping some. The sample includes about 110,000 clones, approximately 88% of them seen just once. This receptor was obtained from a human donor who was the organ donor for an intestinal transplant. Sequenced material: unstimulated CD4+ T cells sorted from spleen or lymph node cells, taken before transplant. The J gene is TRBJ2-3, the V gene TRBV6-6; 7 bases fit TRBD1. The DNA of the CDR3 is TGTGCCAGCAGCTTCGGACAGGAAGGGTCTCTCGCTACGCAGTATTTT. Its protein product is CASSFGQEGSLATQYF.